Listed here is a single T cell receptor (beta chain). This entry is derived from a study of response to subunit inactivated influenza vaccine. Germline CDR1 MNHEY, CDR2 SVGEGT. V was cut by 8 bases and J by 3 bases, with 19 bases left in between. CDR3 length: 15 amino acids. TCRdb reprocessed the RT-PCR reads with MiXCR, giving one entry per CDR3 protein. The data show around 790,000 distinct CDR3 sequences, about 20% seen once. Source: PBMCs from blood, taken 5 days after vaccination. The origin of this receptor is a man in his fifties or sixties who received an inactivated influenza vaccine. The chain links TRBV6-2 or TRBV6-3 to TRBJ2-5; no clear D gene. The CDR3 DNA reads as TGTGCCAGCGATAAACCCCCCCCGGGTGAAGAGACCCAGTACTTC. Protein sequence: CASDKPPPGEETQYF.